The 21 T cell receptor beta chains listed next were all sequenced from one sample in a study of cytomegalovirus exposure and HLA in healthy donors. This PCR relied on a set of 60 Vbeta primers and 13 Jbeta primers. Profiling relied on immunoSEQ multiplex PCR, and the TCRdb table lists in-frame clones only, not all of them. The sample lists roughly 150,000 clones; 82% were seen once. Sequenced material: PBMCs. The receptors here all came from a woman aged 45-60 years in good health and CMV-seropositive.

V and J are TRBV23-1 and TRBJ2-3; D might be TRBD2 (6 bases). TRBV23-1 is labeled an ORF, and its function is uncertain. The CDR3 sequence is 15 residues long. The germline V and J ends were trimmed by 1 base and 2 bases, with 10 bases remaining between them. The CDR3 nucleotides read TGCGCCAGCAGTCAATATGCGGGGAACACAGATACGCAGTATTTT. Translation: CASSQYAGNTDTQYF.

This chain joins TRBV5-4 and TRBJ1-5; a weak D match, TRBD1 (5 bases). The germline V gene has CDR1 SGHNT and CDR2 YYREEE (reference sequence). CDR3 size: 13 residues. V was pared by 3 bases and J by 6 bases, with 10 bases between. The CDR3 DNA follows: TGTGCCAGCAGCTCGAACGGGGGTCAGCCCCAGCATTTT. Translated, it gives CASSSNGGQPQHF.

This sequence joins TRBV10-3 and TRBJ2-7; 8 positions match TRBD1. V lost 4 bases to trimming and J lost 3 bases; unmatched junction nucleotides: 14. Germline CDR1 ENHRY, CDR2 SYGVKD. This CDR3 spans 17 amino acids. CDR3 in amino acids: CAISGGFWDRSNYEQYF. The CDR3 coding sequence is TGTGCCATCAGTGGGGGGTTTTGGGACAGGTCTAACTACGAGCAGTACTTC.

This clone has just a few counts. The chain employs TRBV30 and TRBJ2-3; D may be TRBD1 (5 bases). CDR1 is GTSNPN and CDR2 is SVGIG in the germline V gene (reference sequence). This CDR3 region has 15 residues. V lost 5 bases and J 3 bases, leaving 18 bases between the germline ends. CDR3 nucleotides: TGTGCCTGGCCCCAGCTAGGGGCGTCAACAGATACGCAGTATTTT. Its protein product is CAWPQLGASTDTQYF.

The chain links TRBV7-8 to TRBJ1-1, with D possibly being TRBD1 (5 bases). The germline gives CDR1 SGHVS, CDR2 FQNEAQ. There are 14 residues in the CDR3. The ends were cut back, 1 base at V and 0 bases at J, with 6 bases in the middle. The CDR3 is CASSLGTMNTEAFF. The DNA of the CDR3 is TGTGCCAGCAGCTTAGGGACAATGAACACTGAAGCTTTCTTT.

The rearrangement uses TRBV5-1 and TRBJ2-3; 8 nucleotides agree with TRBD2. After removal of 1 base from V and 3 bases from J, the junction contained 7 bases not matched to a gene. The CDR3 extends over 16 amino acids. Germline V gives CDR1 SGHRS, CDR2 YFSETQ. DNA of the CDR3: TGCGCCAGCAGCTTGAGTCGAAGCGGGGGAACAGATACGCAGTATTTT. Encoded protein: CASSLSRSGGTDTQYF. The whole variable domain, filled in from reference TRBV5-1 and TRBJ2-3, reads KAGVTQTPRYLIKTRGQQVTLSCSPISGHRSVSWYQQTPGQGLQFLFEYFSETQRNKGNFPGRFSGRQFSNSRSEMNVSTLELGDSALYLCASSLSRSGGTDTQYFGPGTRLTVL.

The chain carries TRBV5-8 and TRBJ2-3; D call uncertain. The CDR3 has 14 amino acids. The germline V gene has CDR1 SGHTS and CDR2 YDEGEE. Trimming removed 4 bases at V and 6 bases at J, with 15 bases between. The CDR3 loop reads CASSLRGVGDTQYF. CDR3 DNA: TGTGCCAGCAGCCTTCGAGGAGTCGGGGATACGCAGTATTTT. Filled out from reference TRBV5-8 and TRBJ2-3, the complete variable domain reads EAGVTQSPTHLIKTRGQQATLRCSPISGHTSVYWYQQALGLGLQFLLWYDEGEERNRGNFPPRFSGRQFPNYSSELNVNALELEDSALYLCASSLRGVGDTQYFGPGTRLTVL.

This clone was counted a few times. The chain carries TRBV6-6 and TRBJ2-7; 8 bases agree with TRBD1. CDR3 size: 15 residues. Germline V gives CDR1 MNHNY, CDR2 SVGAGI (reference sequence). J lost 3 bases, V lost 5 bases, and 9 bases had no gene match. The CDR3 coding sequence is TGTGCCAGCAGTACAACAGGGGGTAGAGTCTACGAGCAGTACTTC. Its translation is CASSTTGGRVYEQYF.

Notes on this clone: One junction end does not reproduce the germline sequence, and a read error may be involved. This chain connects TRBV7-9 to TRBJ2-6; maybe TRBD2 (5 bases). This CDR3 is 16 amino acids long. Germline CDR1 SEHNR, CDR2 FQNEAQ (reference sequence). The CDR3 DNA is TGTTCCAGCAGCTCAGGACGGGACTCTGGGGCCAACGTCCTGACTTTC. It yields the protein CSSSSGRDSGANVLTF.

The chain employs TRBV6-6 and TRBJ1-1, with a weak D call TRBD1 (6 bases). The germline V and J ends were trimmed by 6 bases and 1 base, with 9 bases remaining between them. Germline loops: CDR1 MNHNY, CDR2 SVGAGI (reference sequence). The CDR3 spans 13 residues. The CDR3 protein is CASSWGQNTEAFF. The CDR3 nucleotides read TGTGCCAGCAGCTGGGGACAGAACACTGAAGCTTTCTTT.

Worth noting for this clone: Other DNA variants within this sample encode the same CDR3. The rearrangement links TRBV6-1 to TRBJ1-5; D is possibly TRBD1 (5 bases). The V gene lost 2 bases and the J gene lost 4 bases, with 6 bases spanning the gap. The CDR3 runs to 13 residues. CDR1 is MNHNS, CDR2 SASEGT, per germline. CDR3 nucleotide sequence: TGTGCCAGCAGTGAACGGGGGAATCAGCCCCAGCATTTT. It is translated as CASSERGNQPQHF.

The chain links TRBV14 to TRBJ1-1; D gene unclear. Trimming stripped 0 bases from V and 1 base from J, with 12 bases between. This CDR3 has 16 amino acids. Germline CDR1 SGHDN, CDR2 FVKESK. The CDR3 is CASSQELVGANTEAFF. In DNA form, the CDR3 reads TGTGCCAGCAGCCAAGAACTCGTAGGAGCGAACACTGAAGCTTTCTTT.

A few counts support this clone. The chain has TRBV2 and TRBJ2-7; no clear D gene. Trimming pared 2 bases from V and 6 bases from J, leaving 14 bases between. Germline CDR1 is SNHLY and CDR2 is FYNNEI. The CDR3 runs to 14 residues. CDR3: CASSERGTIFEQYF. As DNA, the CDR3 is TGTGCCAGCAGTGAACGTGGCACCATTTTCGAGCAGTACTTC.

The chain is built from TRBV7-9 and TRBJ2-5; 11 bases map to TRBD1. The CDR3 covers 16 residues. V lost 5 bases and J lost 2; bases outside the gene matches: 7. CDR1 and CDR2 from the germline V gene are SEHNR and FQNEAQ (reference sequence). The CDR3: CASSRMRDRGQETQYF. The CDR3 coding sequence is TGTGCCAGCAGCCGGATGCGGGACAGGGGGCAAGAGACCCAGTACTTC.

This chain links TRBV2 with TRBJ1-2; 7 bases map to TRBD1. Germline CDR1 is SNHLY and CDR2 is FYNNEI. Trimming cost V 10 bases and J 5 bases; bases outside gene matches: 7. There are 12 residues in the CDR3. CDR3 in DNA: TGTGCCAACGCTGGACAGGAATATGGCTACACCTTC. It encodes CANAGQEYGYTF.

The V gene is TRBV29-1, the J gene TRBJ1-1; 9 bases map to TRBD1. CDR1 is SQVTM, CDR2 ANQGSEA, per germline. The CDR3 consists of 17 residues. Trimming took 2 bases from V and 4 from J; bases not matched to a gene: 14. The CDR3 here is CSVEPRTGDSGVTEAFF. DNA of the CDR3: TGCAGCGTTGAACCTAGGACAGGGGACAGCGGTGTCACTGAAGCTTTCTTT.

The genes are TRBV4-3 and TRBJ2-3; weak D call: TRBD2 (5 bases). The germline CDR1 and CDR2 sequences are LGHNA and YSLEER. Trimming stripped 1 base from V and 0 bases from J, with 14 bases between. CDR3 length: 17 residues. In nucleotides, the CDR3 is TGCGCCAGCAGCCAAGGCCCTAGCTCAGCTAGCACAGATACGCAGTATTTT. Translating it yields CASSQGPSSASTDTQYF.

The sample holds a few counts of this clone. The rearrangement links TRBV19 to TRBJ1-1, with D uncertain. Germline V gives CDR1 LNHDA, CDR2 SQIVND (reference sequence). The CDR3 spans 13 residues. The V end was cut by 1 base, the J end by 4 bases, with 7 bases between. This CDR3 reads CASSIGEGTEAFF. The CDR3 DNA sequence: TGTGCCAGTAGTATAGGCGAGGGCACTGAAGCTTTCTTT.

Here the CDR3 reads CASSSTAASYEQYF. In DNA, the CDR3 is TGTGCCAGCAGTTCAACAGCCGCTTCCTACGAGCAGTACTTC. This rearrangement joins TRBV2 to TRBJ2-7; D call uncertain. Germline V gives CDR1 SNHLY, CDR2 FYNNEI. This CDR3 has 14 residues. V dropped 5 bases and J dropped 1 base, with 12 bases sitting between them.

The rearrangement links TRBV6-1 to TRBJ2-1, with TRBD1 matching over 8 bases. This CDR3 spans 15 amino acids. Trimming at V came to 6 bases and at J to 6 bases, leaving 10 bases not matched to a gene. Germline CDR1 reads MNHNS; CDR2 reads SASEGT. The CDR3 sequence: CASSGTGRTFNEQFF. The DNA of the CDR3 is TGTGCCAGCAGCGGGACAGGCCGTACGTTCAATGAGCAGTTCTTC.

This clone is a singleton in its sample. The V and J genes are TRBV6-6 and TRBJ2-7; TRBD1 agrees at 9 bases. The CDR3 is 12 residues long. Germline CDR1 is MNHNY and CDR2 is SVGAGI (reference sequence). CDR3 sequence (DNA): TGTGTCGTAGGACAGGGGCTAGTCGAGCAGTACTTC. Its protein product is CVVGQGLVEQYF.